This T cell receptor (beta chain) was identified during a study of blood T cell repertoires in COVID-19. Study information: The United States, Italy and Spain provided the acute and convalescent COVID-19 samples. The analysed material was cDNA or gDNA that came from T cells, B-cell-depleted T cells, or PBMCs.

Source study methods: Reference gene primer amplification gave nucleated cell count estimates. The repertoire was sequenced with immunoSEQ multiplex PCR; TCRdb's copy has only in-frame clones and lacks some. D and trimming come from the DNA, and the V and J calls and clone size come from that table. This table has 20,000 to 25,000 clones, roughly 84% appearing once. The V segment lost 2 bases and the J segment 6 bases; nucleotides outside the gene matches: 13. The CDR3 totals 20 residues. The germline V gene encodes CDR1 SGHRS and CDR2 YFSETQ. The clonotype comes from a human donor in a cohort sampled during active COVID-19. The donor label of this sample is uncertain. The V gene is TRBV5-1, the J gene TRBJ2-2, with 16 bases matching TRBD2. The material sequenced was peripheral blood. The CDR3 nucleotides are TGCGCCAGCAGCTTTATTCCGGGACTAGCGGGAGGGCCGTCCGCCGGGGAGCTGTTTTTT. This encodes CASSFIPGLAGGPSAGELFF.